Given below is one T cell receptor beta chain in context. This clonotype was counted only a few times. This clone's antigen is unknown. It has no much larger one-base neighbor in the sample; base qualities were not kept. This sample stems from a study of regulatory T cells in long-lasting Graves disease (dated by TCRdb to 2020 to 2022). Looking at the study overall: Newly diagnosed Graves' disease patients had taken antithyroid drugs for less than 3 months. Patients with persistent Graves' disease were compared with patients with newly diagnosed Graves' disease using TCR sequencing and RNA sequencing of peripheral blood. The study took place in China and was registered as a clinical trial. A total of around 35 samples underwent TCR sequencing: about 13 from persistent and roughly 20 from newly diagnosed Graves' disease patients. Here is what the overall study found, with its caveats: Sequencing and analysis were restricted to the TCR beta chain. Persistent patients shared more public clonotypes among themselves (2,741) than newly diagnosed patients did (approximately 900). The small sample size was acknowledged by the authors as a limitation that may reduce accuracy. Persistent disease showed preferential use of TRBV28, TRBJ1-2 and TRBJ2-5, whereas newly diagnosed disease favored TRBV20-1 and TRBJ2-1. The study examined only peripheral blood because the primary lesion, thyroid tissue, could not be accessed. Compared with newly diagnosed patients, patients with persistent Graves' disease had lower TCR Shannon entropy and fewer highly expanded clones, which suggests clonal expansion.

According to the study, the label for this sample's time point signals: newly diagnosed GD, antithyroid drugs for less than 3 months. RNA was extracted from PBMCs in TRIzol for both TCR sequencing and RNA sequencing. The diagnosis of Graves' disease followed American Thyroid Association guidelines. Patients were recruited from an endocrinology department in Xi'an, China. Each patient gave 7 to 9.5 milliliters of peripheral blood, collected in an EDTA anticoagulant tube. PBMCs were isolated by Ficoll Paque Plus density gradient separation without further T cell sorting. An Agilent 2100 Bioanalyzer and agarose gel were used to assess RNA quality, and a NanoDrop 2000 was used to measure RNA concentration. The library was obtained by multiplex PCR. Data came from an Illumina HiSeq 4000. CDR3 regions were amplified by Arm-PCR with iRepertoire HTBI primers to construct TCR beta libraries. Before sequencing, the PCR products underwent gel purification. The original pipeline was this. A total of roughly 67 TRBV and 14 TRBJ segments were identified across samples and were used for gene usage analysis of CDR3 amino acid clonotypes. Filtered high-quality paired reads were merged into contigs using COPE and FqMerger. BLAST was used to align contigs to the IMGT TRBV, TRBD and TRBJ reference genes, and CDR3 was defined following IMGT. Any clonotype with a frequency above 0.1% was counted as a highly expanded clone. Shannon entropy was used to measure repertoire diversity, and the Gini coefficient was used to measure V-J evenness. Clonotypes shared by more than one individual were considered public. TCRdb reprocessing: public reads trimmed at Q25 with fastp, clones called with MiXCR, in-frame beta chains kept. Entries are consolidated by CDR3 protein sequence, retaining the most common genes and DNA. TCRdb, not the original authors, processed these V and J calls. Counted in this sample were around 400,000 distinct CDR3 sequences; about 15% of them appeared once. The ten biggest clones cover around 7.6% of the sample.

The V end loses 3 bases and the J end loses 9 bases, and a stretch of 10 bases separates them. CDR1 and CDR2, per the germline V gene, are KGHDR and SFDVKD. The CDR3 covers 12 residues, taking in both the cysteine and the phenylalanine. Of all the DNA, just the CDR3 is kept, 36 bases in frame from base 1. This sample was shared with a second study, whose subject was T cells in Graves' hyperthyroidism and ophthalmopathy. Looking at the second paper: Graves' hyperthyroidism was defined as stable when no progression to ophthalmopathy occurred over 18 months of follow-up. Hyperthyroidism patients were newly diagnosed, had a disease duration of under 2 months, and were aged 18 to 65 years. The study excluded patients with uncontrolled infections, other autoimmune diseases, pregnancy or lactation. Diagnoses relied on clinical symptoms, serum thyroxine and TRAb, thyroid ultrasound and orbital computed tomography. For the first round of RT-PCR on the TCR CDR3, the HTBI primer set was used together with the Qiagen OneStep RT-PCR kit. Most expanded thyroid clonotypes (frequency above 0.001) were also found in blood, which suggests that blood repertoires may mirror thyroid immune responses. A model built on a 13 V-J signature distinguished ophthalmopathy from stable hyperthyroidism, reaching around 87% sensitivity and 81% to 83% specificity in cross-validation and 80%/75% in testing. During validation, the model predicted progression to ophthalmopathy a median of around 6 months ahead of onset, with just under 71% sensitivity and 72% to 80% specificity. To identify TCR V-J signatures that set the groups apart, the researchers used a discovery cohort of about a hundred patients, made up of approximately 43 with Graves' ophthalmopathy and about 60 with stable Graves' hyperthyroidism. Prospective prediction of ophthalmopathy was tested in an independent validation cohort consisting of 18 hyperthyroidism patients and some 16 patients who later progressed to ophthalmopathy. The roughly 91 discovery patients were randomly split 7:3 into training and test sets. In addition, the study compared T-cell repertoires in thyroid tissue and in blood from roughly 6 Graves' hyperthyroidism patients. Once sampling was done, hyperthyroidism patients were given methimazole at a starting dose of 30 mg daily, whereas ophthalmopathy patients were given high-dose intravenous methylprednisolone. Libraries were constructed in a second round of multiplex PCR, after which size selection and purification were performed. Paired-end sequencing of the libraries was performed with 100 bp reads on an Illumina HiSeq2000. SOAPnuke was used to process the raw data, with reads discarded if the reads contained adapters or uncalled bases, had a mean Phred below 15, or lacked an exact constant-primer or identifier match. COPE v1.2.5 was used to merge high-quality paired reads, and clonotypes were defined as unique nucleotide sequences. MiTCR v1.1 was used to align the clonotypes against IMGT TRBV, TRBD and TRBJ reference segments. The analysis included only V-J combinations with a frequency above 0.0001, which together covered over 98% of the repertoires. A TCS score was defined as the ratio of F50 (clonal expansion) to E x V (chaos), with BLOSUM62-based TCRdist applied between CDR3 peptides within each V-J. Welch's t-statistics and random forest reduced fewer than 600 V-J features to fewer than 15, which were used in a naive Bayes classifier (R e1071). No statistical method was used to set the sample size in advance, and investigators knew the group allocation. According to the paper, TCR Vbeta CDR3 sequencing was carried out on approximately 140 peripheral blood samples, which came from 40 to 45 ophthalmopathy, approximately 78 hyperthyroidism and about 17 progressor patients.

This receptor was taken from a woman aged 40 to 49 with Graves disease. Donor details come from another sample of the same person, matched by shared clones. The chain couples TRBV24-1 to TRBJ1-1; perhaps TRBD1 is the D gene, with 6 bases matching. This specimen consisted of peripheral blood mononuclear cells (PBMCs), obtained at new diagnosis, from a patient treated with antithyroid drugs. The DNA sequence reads TGTGCCACCAGTGATCCAGGGGCTCAAGCTTTCTTT. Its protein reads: CATSDPGAQAFF.